The clone carrying this T cell receptor (beta chain) was counted a few times. Followed over time, Seattle patients had been enrolled while infection was active. This record belongs to a study of blood T cell repertoires in COVID-19. As for the study in general: T cells, B-cell-depleted T cells, or PBMCs provided the cDNA or gDNA that served as material.

Per the authors' pipeline: Reference gene primer amplification gave nucleated cell count estimates. TCRdb keeps only in-frame clones here, not all; method: immunoSEQ multiplex PCR. D and trimming come from the DNA, and the V and J calls and clone size come from that table. Among around 90,000 clones listed, around 88% were seen once. The V end was cut by 6 bases, the J end by 3 bases, with 12 bases between. Germline V lookup: CDR1 MDHEN, CDR2 SYDVKM. CDR3 length: 14 residues. The sequencing sample was made of peripheral blood. The source is a man aged 45-65 years with COVID-19, enrolled during active disease. The chain recombines TRBV28 with TRBJ1-3; weak D call: TRBD1 (6 bases). CDR3 sequence (DNA): TGTGCCAGCAGCCTTGGGGGCAGTGGAAACACCATATATTTT. Amino acids: CASSLGGSGNTIYF.